The 32 T cell receptor beta chains below come from one sample, sequenced in a study of T cell responses to AZD1222 COVID-19 vaccine. Generated by immunoSEQ multiplex PCR, the TCRdb table keeps only in-frame clones and is missing some. Counted here are fewer than 200,000 clones, just under 90% occurring once; the ten biggest clones make up under 7.5%. The specimen comprised peripheral blood, sampled on day 0 of AZD1222 vaccination. The receptors here all came from an adult in good health.

The genes are TRBV7-9 and TRBJ1-3; D not certain. The V end lost 0 bases, the J end lost 1 base, and 10 bases lay between the germline ends. This CDR3 has 16 amino acids. Germline V lookup: CDR1 SEHNR, CDR2 FQNEAQ (reference sequence). The CDR3 nucleotides read TGTGCCAGCAGCTTAGCAAATTTAAGATCTGGAAACACCATATATTTT. Protein sequence: CASSLANLRSGNTIYF.

This rearrangement joins TRBV6-5 to TRBJ2-7, with D perhaps TRBD1 (6 bases). Germline values: CDR1 MNHEY, CDR2 SVGAGI. V lost 2 bases and J lost 2, with 13 bases in between. The CDR3 is 15 amino acids. In DNA, the CDR3 is TGTGCCAGCAGTTACATGCCAGGGGTAACCTACGAGCAGTACTTC. Translating gives CASSYMPGVTYEQYF.

The V and J genes are TRBV3-1 (or the pseudogene TRBV3-2) and TRBJ1-2, with unresolved D. The germline gives CDR1 LGHDT, CDR2 YNNKEL (reference sequence). Trimming stripped 2 bases from V and 2 bases from J, with 9 bases between. This CDR3 contains 14 residues. The CDR3 DNA reads TGTGCCAGCAGCCAATCCGGGAGCAACTATGGCTACACCTTC. This translates into CASSQSGSNYGYTF.

The chain is built from TRBV11-2 and TRBJ1-6; the D gene is possibly TRBD1 (6 bases). This CDR3 has 16 amino acids. Trimming took off 1 base at V and 7 bases at J, with 14 bases between the two ends. Germline CDR1 reads SGHAT; CDR2 reads FQNNGV. CDR3 in amino acids: CASSLVTQGGNSPLHF. In nucleotides, the CDR3 is TGTGCCAGCAGCTTAGTGACACAGGGCGGCAATTCACCCCTCCACTTT.

As for this clone: The junction departs from germline at one end; a sequencing error may be responsible. The chain links TRBV7-2 to TRBJ2-3; 8 bases line up with TRBD2. The CDR3 length is 15 residues. Germline-derived CDR1 and CDR2 are SGHTA and FQGNSA. The CDR3 nucleotides read TGTGCCAGCAGCATAGCGGGATTTCGCACAGATACGCAGTATTTT. Translated: CASSIAGFRTDTQYF.

The chain carries TRBV7-2 and TRBJ2-1, with D perhaps TRBD2 (6 bases). The CDR3 consists of 14 residues. Germline V lookup: CDR1 SGHTA, CDR2 FQGNSA. V lost 3 bases and J lost 4, with 10 bases in between. The CDR3 nucleotides are TGTGCCAGCAGCTTTAGCGGAGCTTACAATGAGCAGTTCTTC. Residues: CASSFSGAYNEQFF.

The chain employs TRBV30 and TRBJ1-2; D call uncertain. The V end was cut by 3 bases, the J end by 7 bases, with 9 bases between. The CDR3 consists of 11 residues. The V gene's germline CDR1 is GTSNPN and CDR2 SVGIG (reference sequence). The CDR3 loop reads CAWRAAGGYTF. CDR3 bases: TGTGCCTGGAGGGCAGCGGGTGGCTACACCTTC.

The chain uses TRBV5-4 and TRBJ2-5; the match to TRBD2 covers 10 bases. Germline loops: CDR1 SGHNT, CDR2 YYREEE (reference sequence). The CDR3 runs 14 residues. The trim removed 3 bases at V and 3 bases at J, leaving 2 bases unmatched. CDR3: CASSSGLAEETQYF. In nucleotides, the CDR3 is TGTGCCAGCAGCTCTGGACTAGCGGAAGAGACCCAGTACTTC.

The chain recombines TRBV9 with TRBJ2-2, with D uncertain. The V gene's germline CDR1 is SGDLS and CDR2 YYNGEE. The CDR3 is made up of 18 amino acids. V was trimmed by 4 bases and J by 0 bases, leaving 19 bases between them. CDR3 protein: CASSPRSWQHANTGELFF. The CDR3 coding sequence is TGTGCCAGCAGCCCACGTTCGTGGCAACACGCGAACACCGGGGAGCTGTTTTTT.

The chain recombines TRBV12-3 or TRBV12-4 with TRBJ1-2; tentative D call: TRBD1 (6 bases). This CDR3 is 12 amino acids long. Trimming took off 4 bases at V and 6 bases at J, with 9 bases between the two ends. The CDR3 loop reads CASSSRGDGYTF. For the CDR3, the DNA is TGTGCCAGCAGTTCGAGGGGGGATGGCTACACCTTC.

The chain has TRBV5-8 and TRBJ2-7, with unresolved D. The V and J ends lost 0 bases and 13 bases respectively, with 14 bases between them. The length of the CDR3 is 12 residues. Per germline, CDR1 SGHTS and CDR2 YDEGEE. CDR3 amino acids: CASSLVPNLFYF. CDR3 bases: TGTGCCAGCAGCTTGGTTCCGAACCTATTCTACTTC.

J is TRBJ2-1 and V is TRBV5-1; TRBD2 is a possible D gene (6 bases). The CDR3 is made up of 16 amino acids. V shed 6 bases and J shed 2 bases, with 18 bases lying between them. The germline V gene has CDR1 SGHRS and CDR2 YFSETQ. CDR3 DNA: TGCGCCAGCATCGTGGGGGGAGATGAGCCCTACAATGAGCAGTTCTTC. It is translated as CASIVGGDEPYNEQFF.

The rearrangement links TRBV28 to TRBJ1-2; 11 bases agree with TRBD1. This CDR3 region has 16 residues. Unmatched junction bases numbered 6, after V lost 5 bases and J lost 1 base. The germline CDR1 and CDR2 sequences are MDHEN and SYDVKM. The CDR3 reads CASSPGTGGFNYGYTF. For the CDR3, the DNA is TGTGCCAGCAGTCCCGGGACAGGGGGGTTTAACTATGGCTACACCTTC.

J is TRBJ2-7 and V is TRBV12-3 or TRBV12-4; 8 bases are shared with TRBD2. The V gene end was trimmed by 5 bases and the J gene end by 3 bases; junction bases not matched to a gene: 3. The CDR3 runs to 13 residues. The CDR3 sequence is CASSPRGGYEQYF. The CDR3, as DNA: TGTGCCAGCAGTCCCCGGGGGGGCTACGAGCAGTACTTC.

This chain uses TRBV11-2 with TRBJ1-4; TRBD1 aligns across 7 bases. Germline V gives CDR1 SGHAT, CDR2 FQNNGV. CDR3 size: 19 residues. V was clipped by 5 bases and J by 0 bases; unmatched bases: 15. This CDR3 reads CASSLSLYMGQPTNEKLFF. The DNA for the CDR3 is TGTGCCAGCAGCCTTTCCCTTTACATGGGACAGCCAACTAATGAAAAACTGTTTTTT.

The V gene is TRBV7-2, the J gene TRBJ2-5; TRBD1 is a possible D gene (6 bases). With 2 bases removed from V and 7 bases from J, the gap between germline ends came to 11 bases. Germline CDR1 is SGHTA and CDR2 is FQGNSA. This CDR3 contains 13 residues. CDR3 DNA: TGTGCCAGCAGCTTAATTGGGGGCGGGACCCAGTACTTC. Protein product: CASSLIGGGTQYF.

The chain links TRBV28 to TRBJ2-7; the D gene could be TRBD1 or TRBD2 (5 bases each). V was shortened by 5 bases and J by 6 bases, with 17 bases between the two germline ends. The CDR3 consists of 14 residues. Germline V CDR1 and CDR2: MDHEN, SYDVKM. This CDR3 is CASSTGTPAFEQYF. The CDR3 DNA sequence: TGTGCCAGCAGTACCGGGACCCCGGCTTTCGAGCAGTACTTC.

This chain links TRBV5-4 with TRBJ2-3; D unresolved. The CDR3 loop spans 11 amino acids. The germline CDR1 and CDR2 sequences are SGHNT and YYREEE (reference sequence). V was trimmed by 5 bases and J by 3 bases, leaving 4 bases between them. CDR3: CASRKTDTQYF. CDR3 coding DNA: TGTGCCAGCAGGAAAACAGATACGCAGTATTTT.

CDR3 coding DNA: TGCGCCAGCAGCTTGGCGGCGGGGGACTCCTACGAGCAGTACTTC. It yields the protein CASSLAAGDSYEQYF. The chain has TRBV5-1 and TRBJ2-7; 7 bases fit TRBD2. The CDR3 is made up of 15 amino acids. Trimming cost V 0 bases and J 0 bases; bases outside gene matches: 3. Germline V gene data show CDR1 as SGHRS and CDR2 as YFSETQ.

The chain uses TRBV7-2 and TRBJ2-1, with no clear D. V lost 2 bases and J lost 3, with 5 bases in between. The germline CDR1 and CDR2 sequences are SGHTA and FQGNSA. The CDR3 length is 13 residues. CDR3 DNA: TGTGCCAGCAGCTTAAAGGACTACAATGAGCAGTTCTTC. This gives the protein CASSLKDYNEQFF.

The V gene is TRBV5-1, the J gene TRBJ2-5, with 9 positions matching TRBD1. The ends lost 0 bases at V and 6 bases at J; junction bases unmatched: 9. There are 16 residues in the CDR3. Germline CDR1 SGHRS, CDR2 YFSETQ. In DNA, the CDR3 is TGCGCCAGCAGCTTGGCGGGACAGGGTGCCATGAAGACCCAGTACTTC. This translates into CASSLAGQGAMKTQYF.

This clone appeared a single time. The J gene is TRBJ1-3, the V gene TRBV4-3; 8 nucleotides agree with TRBD1. Trimming cost V 2 bases and J 8 bases; bases outside gene matches: 5. CDR3 length: 14 residues. Germline V gene data show CDR1 as LGHNA and CDR2 as YSLEER. CDR3 nucleotide sequence: TGCGCCAGCAGCCAAACCGGACAGGGAGACACCATATATTTT. It codes for CASSQTGQGDTIYF.

This chain links TRBV24-1 with TRBJ2-2, with D maybe TRBD1 (7 bases). Germline-derived CDR1 and CDR2 are KGHDR and SFDVKD. The V end was cut by 7 bases, the J end by 4 bases, with 12 bases between. The CDR3 contains 14 residues. The CDR3 sequence: CATSLQGGTGELFF. The CDR3 nucleotides are TGTGCCACCAGCCTGCAGGGGGGCACCGGGGAGCTGTTTTTT.

The rearrangement joins TRBV15 to TRBJ2-7; TRBD1 matches at 9 bases. This CDR3 is 16 amino acids long. From germline, CDR1 is LNHNV and CDR2 YYDKDF (reference sequence). V shed 3 bases and J 5 bases; nucleotides not matched to a gene: 11. The CDR3 DNA is TGTGCCACCAGCAGGTCTCCGGGACAGGGCATCCACGAGCAGTACTTC. Encoded protein: CATSRSPGQGIHEQYF.

As concerns this clone: At the DNA level, this CDR3 is encoded by other sequences in the same sample as well. The rearrangement joins TRBV5-6 to TRBJ1-3, with D unclear. The CDR3 has 14 amino acids. With 0 bases removed from V and 2 bases from J, the gap between germline ends came to 6 bases. CDR1 SGHDT and CDR2 YYEEEE come from the germline V gene. The CDR3 is CASSLVGAGNTIYF. DNA of the CDR3: TGTGCCAGCAGCTTGGTCGGGGCTGGAAACACCATATATTTT.

The chain combines TRBV19 with TRBJ1-5, with TRBD1 matching over 9 bases. V shed 6 bases, J shed 0 bases, and the junction held 9 bases outside the gene matches. The CDR3 totals 17 residues. Per the germline V gene, CDR1 is LNHDA and CDR2 is SQIVND (reference sequence). The CDR3 DNA reads TGTGCCAGTAGAATGGGACAGGGACAAAATAGCAATCAGCCCCAGCATTTT. This sequence encodes CASRMGQGQNSNQPQHF.

The rearrangement joins TRBV6-6 to TRBJ2-7; D is tentatively TRBD1 or TRBD2 (5 bases each). The germline V and J ends were trimmed by 5 bases and 3 bases, with 8 bases remaining between them. This CDR3 region has 12 residues. In germline, CDR1 is MNHNY, CDR2 SVGAGI (reference sequence). In nucleotides, the CDR3 is TGTGCCAGCAGTGGGGGACGCTACGAGCAGTACTTC. Protein sequence: CASSGGRYEQYF.

The chain recombines TRBV6-5 with TRBJ2-1; 11 bases line up with TRBD1. The CDR3 loop spans 14 amino acids. V shed 6 bases and J 6 bases; nucleotides not matched to a gene: 4. Germline assignment: CDR1 MNHEY and CDR2 SVGAGI. CDR3 amino acids: CASRTGTGGNEQFF. CDR3 coding DNA: TGTGCCAGCAGGACCGGGACAGGGGGCAATGAGCAGTTCTTC.

The chain uses TRBV29-1 and TRBJ2-7, with D possibly being TRBD1 (5 bases). The V gene lost 4 bases and the J gene lost 5 bases, with 9 bases spanning the gap. Germline V gene data show CDR1 as SQVTM and CDR2 as ANQGSEA. CDR3 length: 11 residues. The CDR3 loop is CSVGTLDEQYF. The CDR3 DNA reads as TGCAGCGTTGGGACATTGGACGAGCAGTACTTC.

In its sample, this clone was seen once. The chain carries TRBV5-1 and TRBJ1-5; weak D call: TRBD1 (6 bases). V gave up 0 bases and J gave up 2 bases, with 12 bases separating them. This CDR3 is 16 amino acids long. In germline, CDR1 is SGHRS, CDR2 YFSETQ. CDR3 nucleotides: TGCGCCAGCAGCTTGGGGGTCAGGGGTGGCAATCAGCCCCAGCATTTT. Translation: CASSLGVRGGNQPQHF.

The V gene is TRBV6-1, the J gene TRBJ2-5; 7 nucleotides agree with TRBD1. The CDR3 totals 17 residues. Losses at the gene ends were 4 bases for V and 1 base for J; bases not matched to a gene: 12. In germline, CDR1 is MNHNS, CDR2 SASEGT. Here the CDR3 DNA reads TGTGCCAGCAGTGCGGAGGCGTTGACAGGGTTCCAAGAGACCCAGTACTTC. It encodes CASSAEALTGFQETQYF.

J is TRBJ2-2 and V is TRBV2, with TRBD2 matching 7 bases. Trimming took 3 bases from V and 2 from J; bases not matched to a gene: 15. The CDR3 covers 19 residues. Germline loops: CDR1 SNHLY, CDR2 FYNNEI. The CDR3 bases are TGTGCCAGCAGTGATGGATGGCGGGGGTCTTCGCATAACACCGGGGAGCTGTTTTTT. Amino acids: CASSDGWRGSSHNTGELFF.